This T cell receptor beta chain was obtained from a study of blood T cell repertoires in COVID-19 (dated by TCRdb to between 2020 and 2021). About the full investigation: Samples covering the acute and convalescent phases of COVID-19 were provided by collaborators in the United States, Italy and Spain. The repertoires were released in a freely available public database meant as a resource for research on the immune response to SARS-CoV-2. Where available, HLA class I and class II types were obtained from metadata supplied by the sample provider rather than from assay-based typing. Samples were obtained from the ongoing ImmuneRACE study (first 160 participants) and from 1,000 to 1,500 subjects provided by 6 global collaborators. Sample metadata almost always included a de-identified subject ID, COVID-19 status, age in years and sex. The material from the prospective study consisted of cDNA or gDNA derived from T cells, B-cell-depleted T cells, or PBMCs. The dataset comprised deeply sampled blood TCRbeta repertoires from subjects exposed to, actively infected with, or recovered from COVID-19.

One collaborating source in Seattle enrolled patients while the patients were actively infected and followed the patients over time throughout the course of disease. The collaborating institutions used their own protocols to collect whole blood in K2EDTA tubes. For TCRbeta analysis, collaborator samples were shipped as frozen whole blood, as isolated PBMCs, or as DNA extracted from either sample type. The immunoSEQ Assay, a bias-controlled multiplex PCR, was used to amplify TCRbeta CDR3 regions from genomic DNA. The study's processing was this. Nucleated cell counts per sample were estimated from amplification of reference gene primers within the assay. To quantify the absolute abundance of each unique TCRbeta CDR3 rearrangement, sequence reads were collapsed and filtered. Productive Simpson clonality was computed per sample as the square root of Simpson's diversity index over productive rearrangements. The immuneACCESS repertoire file appears here via TCRdb, limited to in-frame rearrangements. These files lack a portion of the clones; in checked studies, under half of the deficit traces to unresolved V genes, and the cause of the others is not known. From that table come the V and J calls and clone size; the DNA was used to work out D and trimming. Recorded for this sample are 400,000 to 450,000 clones; approximately 90% of them occurred a single time. The ten largest clonotypes hold 0.65% to 1% of the sample.

Concerning this clone itself: Which antigen it targets is not known. Qualities for individual bases were not recorded, and no much larger clone is one base off.

Study-wide findings and limitations: Clinical and demographic metadata were provided uncurated, with the amount varying by source and participant.

The CDR3, from cysteine to phenylalanine, totals 12 residues. Of all the DNA, just the CDR3 is kept, 36 bases in frame from base 1. Trimming removed 11 bases from V and 2 bases from J, leaving 13 bases between the germline ends. Reading the germline V gene gives CDR1 MNHEY and CDR2 SVGAGI. The material sequenced was peripheral blood. The rearranged chain carries TRBV6-5 and TRBJ2-7; 6 matching bases give a weak D call of TRBD1. The receptor was derived from a man aged 18 to 29 with COVID-19, enrolled during active disease. The nucleotide sequence is TGTGCCTCCGGACAGTTGGCCTACGAGCAGTACTTC. Translation gives CASGQLAYEQYF.